The rows below give T cell receptor beta chains drawn from one sample of a study of T cells expressing NK-cell markers. TCRdb re-analyzed the 5' RACE reads; it lists each CDR3 protein once, without DNA. The listing records over 200,000 distinct CDR3 sequences. What was sequenced was blood T cells: a sorted CD56 or NKG2C T cell subset, CD4+ or CD8+ T cells, or bulk PBMC T cells (not recorded which). The receptors were sampled from a man younger than 35 in good health. The CDR3 runs from the conserved cysteine through the conserved F or W. Fields, in order: J gene, V gene, CDR3 protein.

TRBJ2-5 TRBV6-2/TRBV6-3 CASSYRQAQETQYF
TRBJ2-1 TRBV20-1 CSAERDSSSYNEQFF
TRBJ2-7 TRBV7-2 CASSLAPRDEQYF
TRBJ1-6 TRBV5-6 CASSLAQQDSPLHF
TRBJ1-6 TRBV4-3 CASSQDITGLLHF
TRBJ1-5 TRBV7-2 CASRLGAINQPQHF
TRBJ2-5 TRBV12-3/TRBV12-4 CASSSRGSIRGETQYF
TRBJ1-4 TRBV18 CASSPRDREFRFF
TRBJ2-1 TRBV7-2 CASSLERGLYNEQFF
TRBJ2-6 TRBV7-9 CASTTGRHSGANVLTF
TRBJ2-3 TRBV5-4 CASSLGKGLAGTDTQYF
TRBJ2-5 TRBV4-3 CASSQDWDHQETQYF
TRBJ2-3 TRBV18 CASSHPLRSGGSPTDTQYF
TRBJ2-7 TRBV4-2 CASSQDISGGGEQYF
TRBJ2-2 TRBV15 CATSRDYSRSDTGELFF
TRBJ1-3 TRBV10-3 CAISGALGRISGNTIYF
TRBJ1-1 TRBV20-1 CSSADRGPTEAFF
TRBJ2-5 TRBV6-2/TRBV6-3 CASSYRKGQETQYF
TRBJ2-5 TRBV7-9 CASSVRGGLRIQETQYF
TRBJ2-3 TRBV20-1 CSARVAATDTQYF
TRBJ1-6 TRBV28 CASSMPLTARVVSPLHF
TRBJ2-1 TRBV6-1 CASSRGLADSYNEQFF
TRBJ2-1 TRBV7-2 CASSLAIYEQFF
TRBJ2-1 TRBV24-1 CATSDSWTSGLYNEQFF
TRBJ2-1 TRBV28 CASSGVKGASLYNEQFF
TRBJ2-1 TRBV29-1 CSVEPSGYNEQFF
TRBJ2-1 TRBV18 CASSPGMQGQFF
TRBJ1-2 TRBV29-1 CSVGSQGSGGYTF
TRBJ2-5 TRBV11-2 CASSLEGSSGRIETQYF
TRBJ1-1 TRBV11-2 CASSLDGTGGWSTEAFF
TRBJ1-5 TRBV20-1 CSASPQVAGYQPQHF
TRBJ1-1 TRBV6-2/TRBV6-3 CASSTGRPSEAFF
TRBJ2-1 TRBV12-3/TRBV12-4 CASSFPPGQAGEQFF
TRBJ2-3 TRBV20-1 CSARASYAQVGLADTDTQYF
TRBJ2-1 TRBV18 CASSLKGHSSRSYNEQFF
TRBJ2-2 TRBV18 CASSPRGLANTGELFF
TRBJ1-1 TRBV7-9 CASSLGRSEAFF
TRBJ2-1 TRBV12-3/TRBV12-4 CASIGRRSYNEQFF
TRBJ1-6 TRBV20-1 CSAYRLSSPLHF
TRBJ2-1 TRBV7-2 CASRPVGYSYNEQFF
TRBJ1-4 TRBV29-1 CSVRGNLQEEKLFF
TRBJ2-2 TRBV5-4 CASSLETSPSYGTGELFF
TRBJ2-2 TRBV3-1 CASSPTGSASPGELFF
TRBJ2-2 TRBV11-2 CASSLGARNTGELFF
TRBJ2-3 TRBV12-3/TRBV12-4 CASSFDRAADTQYF
TRBJ2-2 TRBV12-3/TRBV12-4 CATIQDTGELFF
TRBJ1-2 TRBV29-1 CSVEPYYGYTF
TRBJ1-1 TRBV4-1 CASSQERGFNTEAFF
TRBJ2-2 TRBV11-2 CASSRTGDGELFF
TRBJ2-1 TRBV20-1 CSASSAGNEQFF
TRBJ1-5 TRBV12-3/TRBV12-4 CASIPPQGSQPQHF